The T cell receptor beta chain under discussion was sequenced for a study of cytomegalovirus exposure and HLA in healthy donors. General study results and limits: When analyzed later, a missense DCLRE1C variant was found to be linked to TCR beta V- and J-gene trimming.

Amplification used 60 Vbeta primers and 13 Jbeta primers. Libraries were prepared by immunoSEQ multiplex PCR; TCRdb keeps only in-frame clonotypes and omits some of them. Among more than 45,000 clones listed, around three quarters were seen once. CDR1 MNHNS and CDR2 SASEGT come from the germline V gene. The CDR3 runs 13 residues. J was trimmed by 4 bases and V by 6 bases; bases with no gene match: 1. This clone was seen a few times. Its specificity is unknown. The chain links TRBV6-1 to TRBJ1-3; 9 nucleotides align to TRBD1. The sequenced sample was PBMCs. The receptor comes from a woman in her fifties or sixties in good health and CMV-seropositive. CDR3 sequence: CASRGQGGNTIYF. Here the CDR3 DNA reads TGTGCCAGCAGGGGACAGGGAGGAAACACCATATATTTT.